The clone carrying this T cell receptor (beta chain) was seen only a few times. This CDR3 spans 15 amino acids. V lost 3 bases and J lost 2, with 14 bases in between. Germline loops: CDR1 SEHNR, CDR2 FQNEAQ (reference sequence). The sample originates from a study of early T cells in non-severe SARS-CoV-2 infection. Across the study: The sequenced material was bulk RNA from unsorted whole blood, and its chains were unpaired.

The TCR library protocol was used to attach unique molecular identifiers. These identifiers were attached to individual cDNA molecules. TCRdb fed the 5' RACE reads into MiXCR, producing one record per CDR3 protein. The sample consists of tens of thousands of distinct CDR3 sequences, roughly 15% of them appearing once. This chain joins TRBV7-9 and TRBJ2-7; no clear D. This clonotype originated in an adult who was a healthcare worker with PCR-confirmed SARS-CoV-2 infection or an uninfected control (not recorded which). The sample was whole blood. The CDR3 here is CASSFSQASTYEQYF. CDR3 bases: TGTGCCAGCAGCTTCTCCCAGGCCAGTACCTACGAGCAGTACTTC.